These T cell receptor beta chains were read from a single sample in a study of glioma-infiltrating T cells after dendritic cell vaccination. The method was immunoSEQ multiplex PCR; TCRdb's version includes in-frame clones alone and lacks a portion of them. The sample has roughly 60,000 clones, approximately 86% seen once; the top ten hold roughly 12%. Sequences were derived from blood, sampled after dendritic cell vaccination. The receptors were gathered from a human donor with glioblastoma. The CDR3 runs from the conserved cysteine through the conserved F or W. A D gene is named only where the DNA matches it firmly. A row's size may be missing; if present it is once, few, many or a size class.

D: NA
size: NA
V: TRBV9
J: TRBJ2-6
CDR3: CASSVTGGDSNSGANVLTF
DNA: TGTGCCAGCAGCGTAACCGGGGGGGACAGCAACTCTGGGGCCAACGTCCTGACTTTC

D: NA
size: NA
V: TRBV7-2
J: TRBJ1-2
CDR3: CASSLGQNYGYTF
DNA: TGTGCCAGCAGCTTAGGGCAGAACTATGGCTACACCTTC

D: NA
size: NA
V: TRBV11-2
J: TRBJ2-2
CDR3: CASSLVLDGTGELFF
DNA: TGTGCCAGCAGCTTAGTCCTAGATGGCACCGGGGAGCTGTTTTTT

D: TRBD1
size: NA
V: TRBV5-1
J: TRBJ1-3
CDR3: CASSFDRGPGNTIYF
DNA: TGCGCCAGCAGCTTTGACAGGGGGCCTGGAAACACCATATATTTT

D: NA
size: NA
V: TRBV19
J: TRBJ2-5
CDR3: CASRHHGVGQETQYF
DNA: TGTGCCAGTCGCCATCACGGGGTAGGGCAAGAGACCCAGTACTTC

D: TRBD1
size: NA
V: TRBV7-7
J: TRBJ2-1
CDR3: CASSLGTGLNEQFF
DNA: TGTGCTAGCAGCCTGGGGACAGGGTTAAATGAGCAGTTCTTC

D: NA
size: NA
V: TRBV10-3
J: TRBJ2-5
CDR3: CAISDRGSETQYF
DNA: TGTGCCATCAGTGACCGGGGGTCAGAGACCCAGTACTTC

D: TRBD1
size: NA
V: TRBV23-1
J: TRBJ1-1
CDR3: CASSPGQGASEAFF
DNA: TGCGCCAGCAGTCCAGGACAGGGGGCCTCTGAAGCTTTCTTT

D: NA
size: NA
V: TRBV4-1
J: TRBJ1-1
CDR3: CASSQETLRTEAFF
DNA: TGCGCCAGCAGCCAAGAAACCCTCAGGACTGAAGCTTTCTTT

D: NA
size: NA
V: TRBV11-3
J: TRBJ2-1
CDR3: CASSLDAIDNEQFF
DNA: TGTGCCAGCAGCTTAGATGCGATAGACAATGAGCAGTTCTTC

D: NA
size: NA
V: TRBV6-6
J: TRBJ2-5
CDR3: CASKALTGRETQYF
DNA: TGTGCCAGCAAGGCACTGACAGGACGAGAGACCCAGTACTTC

D: NA
size: NA
V: TRBV2
J: TRBJ1-6
CDR3: CASISRDTDNSPLHF
DNA: TGTGCCAGCATAAGCCGGGACACAGATAATTCACCCCTCCACTTT

D: NA
size: NA
V: TRBV7-8
J: TRBJ1-1
CDR3: CASSAQILNTEAFF
DNA: TGTGCCAGCAGCGCACAGATCTTGAACACTGAAGCTTTCTTT

D: TRBD1
size: once
V: TRBV19
J: TRBJ2-5
CDR3: CASSIGIGQGYETQYF
DNA: TGTGCCAGTAGTATCGGGATAGGACAGGGGTATGAGACCCAGTACTTC

D: TRBD1
size: NA
V: TRBV11-2
J: TRBJ2-2
CDR3: CASSAGQANTGELFF
DNA: TGTGCCAGCAGCGCGGGACAGGCGAACACCGGGGAGCTGTTTTTT

D: NA
size: NA
V: TRBV27
J: TRBJ2-7
CDR3: CASSPAGTYEQYF
DNA: TGTGCCAGCAGTCCGGCCGGGACCTACGAGCAGTACTTC

D: NA
size: NA
V: TRBV10-2
J: TRBJ1-1
CDR3: CASSDDSYMNTEAFF
DNA: TGCGCCAGCAGTGACGACAGCTACATGAACACTGAAGCTTTCTTT

D: NA
size: NA
V: TRBV19
J: TRBJ1-4
CDR3: CATDGESNEKLFF
DNA: TGTGCCACCGACGGGGAATCTAATGAAAAACTGTTTTTT

D: NA
size: NA
V: TRBV18
J: TRBJ1-1
CDR3: CASSPEVQMNTEAFF
DNA: TGTGCCAGCTCACCTGAGGTCCAAATGAACACTGAAGCTTTCTTT

D: NA
size: NA
V: TRBV19
J: TRBJ1-4
CDR3: CASRGTWGGNEKLFF
DNA: TGTGCCAGTAGGGGGACATGGGGCGGGAATGAAAAACTGTTTTTT

D: NA
size: NA
V: TRBV11-2
J: TRBJ2-7
CDR3: CASSSRYSVEPEWEQYF
DNA: TGTGCCAGCAGCTCGCGGTATTCGGTAGAGCCCGAGTGGGAGCAGTACTTC

D: NA
size: NA
V: TRBV27
J: TRBJ2-3
CDR3: CASSLVGGTDTQYF
DNA: TGTGCCAGCAGTTTAGTAGGGGGCACAGATACGCAGTATTTT

D: NA
size: NA
V: TRBV7-8
J: TRBJ1-1
CDR3: CASSRSRGGMTEAFF
DNA: TGTGCCAGCAGCCGCTCCAGGGGAGGGATGACTGAAGCTTTCTTT

D: TRBD2
size: NA
V: TRBV10-1
J: TRBJ2-3
CDR3: CASSDERGGQATDTQYF
DNA: TGCGCCAGCAGTGACGAGCGGGGGGGCCAGGCGACAGATACGCAGTATTTT

D: NA
size: NA
V: TRBV30
J: TRBJ1-6
CDR3: CAWSVRGGRSPLHF
DNA: TGTGCCTGGAGTGTACGGGGGGGGCGTTCACCCCTCCACTTT

D: NA
size: NA
V: TRBV7-2
J: TRBJ2-5
CDR3: CASSLTGVMQGQETQYF
DNA: TGTGCCAGCAGCTTAACAGGAGTAATGCAGGGTCAAGAGACCCAGTACTTC

D: NA
size: NA
V: TRBV11-2
J: TRBJ1-2
CDR3: CASSPAREGGYGYTF
DNA: TGTGCCAGCAGCCCAGCCAGGGAGGGTGGCTATGGCTACACCTTC

D: TRBD2
size: NA
V: TRBV6-1
J: TRBJ2-7
CDR3: CASSEDWGGEQYF
DNA: TGTGCCAGCAGTGAAGACTGGGGGGGAGAGCAGTACTTC

D: NA
size: NA
V: TRBV5-4
J: TRBJ1-2
CDR3: CASSLEQGSNYGYTF
DNA: TGTGCCAGCAGCTTGGAACAGGGATCGAACTATGGCTACACCTTC

D: NA
size: NA
V: TRBV2
J: TRBJ1-1
CDR3: CASSAGSTEAFF
DNA: TGTGCCAGCAGCGCAGGGTCCACTGAAGCTTTCTTT

D: NA
size: NA
V: TRBV6-5
J: TRBJ2-7
CDR3: CASRHLTASYEQYF
DNA: TGTGCCAGCAGACACCTGACTGCCTCCTACGAGCAGTACTTC

D: TRBD1
size: NA
V: TRBV30
J: TRBJ1-2
CDR3: CAWSTGGDYGYTF
DNA: TGTGCCTGGAGCACAGGGGGCGACTATGGCTACACCTTC

D: NA
size: NA
V: TRBV4-3
J: TRBJ2-7
CDR3: CASSQEHGYEQYF
DNA: TGCGCCAGCAGCCAAGAGCACGGCTACGAGCAGTACTTC

D: NA
size: NA
V: TRBV27
J: TRBJ1-2
CDR3: CASSLGGDGYTF
DNA: TGTGCCAGCAGTTTGGGGGGGGATGGCTACACCTTC

D: NA
size: NA
V: TRBV5-1
J: TRBJ2-3
CDR3: CASSFEGPDTQYF
DNA: TGCGCCAGCAGCTTCGAGGGCCCAGATACGCAGTATTTT

D: NA
size: NA
V: TRBV5-1
J: TRBJ1-5
CDR3: CASSPYGQVNQPQHF
DNA: TGCGCCAGCAGCCCTTATGGGCAGGTCAATCAGCCCCAGCATTTT

D: NA
size: NA
V: TRBV29-1
J: TRBJ1-2
CDR3: CSVEVQLGGYTF
DNA: TGCAGCGTTGAAGTACAGCTCGGAGGCTACACCTTC

D: TRBD2
size: once
V: TRBV2
J: TRBJ2-7
CDR3: CASSGWGLAGGEQYF
DNA: TGTGCCAGCAGTGGCTGGGGACTAGCGGGAGGGGAGCAGTACTTC

D: TRBD1
size: NA
V: TRBV7-6
J: TRBJ1-5
CDR3: CASSLGTGGNQPQHF
DNA: TGTGCCAGCAGCTTAGGGACAGGGGGCAATCAGCCCCAGCATTTT

D: TRBD2
size: NA
V: TRBV19
J: TRBJ2-1
CDR3: CASSGAGVVGEQFF
DNA: TGTGCCAGTAGTGGAGCGGGAGTGGTAGGTGAGCAGTTCTTC

D: NA
size: NA
V: TRBV7-9
J: TRBJ2-2
CDR3: CASSLALTGELFF
DNA: TGTGCCAGCAGCTTAGCGTTAACCGGGGAGCTGTTTTTT

D: TRBD2
size: once
V: TRBV6-5
J: TRBJ2-7
CDR3: CASSQSGRVAYEQYF
DNA: TGTGCCAGCAGTCAAAGCGGGAGGGTGGCCTACGAGCAGTACTTC

D: TRBD1
size: NA
V: TRBV25-1
J: TRBJ2-7
CDR3: CASSPPLRDRVRYEQYF
DNA: TGTGCCAGCAGTCCACCGCTCCGGGACAGGGTGCGGTACGAGCAGTACTTC

D: NA
size: NA
V: TRBV5-5
J: TRBJ2-7
CDR3: CASSPTTGLSEQYF
DNA: TGTGCCAGCAGCCCGACAACAGGGCTAAGCGAGCAGTACTTC

D: NA
size: NA
V: TRBV5-1
J: TRBJ1-5
CDR3: CASSLRGRDQPQHF
DNA: TGCGCCAGCAGCTTGCGGGGTAGGGATCAGCCCCAGCATTTT